This is a list of T cell receptor beta chains from one sample in a study of human T cells and chemical hapten exposure. TCRdb re-called the RACE reads through MiXCR, storing one row per CDR3 protein. The sample yields under 450,000 distinct CDR3 sequences, around 6% seen once. The sequencing here drew on whole blood, taken in connection with sensitization to the hapten diphenylcyclopropenone (DPC). These receptors all stem from a woman under 30 with alopecia areata. Some clones in this sample may be carry-over from other donors' samples. CDR3s include the opening cysteine and the closing phenylalanine or tryptophan. D genes are given only for firm matches. Rows give clone size only sometimes, using once, few, many, or a class for an expanded clone.

abundance	v_gene	d_gene	j_gene	len	CDR3nt	CDR3aa
many	TRBV11-2	.	TRBJ1-4	11	TGTGCCAGCAGCCCGAATGAAAAACTGTTTTTT	CASSPNEKLFF
.	TRBV21-1	.	TRBJ2-3	18	TGTGCCAGCAGCAAAGAACCGGACTTTCCTCAGAGCACAGATACGCAGTATTTT	CASSKEPDFPQSTDTQYF
few	TRBV14	.	TRBJ1-2	14	TGTGCCAGCAGCCCCATAATCCCTAACTATGGCTACACCTTC	CASSPIIPNYGYTF
many	TRBV12-3/TRBV12-4	TRBD1	TRBJ1-5	14	TGTGCCAGCAGTTCCCAGGGGGCTGGACAGCCCCAGCATTTT	CASSSQGAGQPQHF
few	TRBV7-8	TRBD2	TRBJ2-3	16	TGTGCCAGCAGCCGGGGACTAGCATGGAAATCAGATACGCAGTATTTT	CASSRGLAWKSDTQYF
many	TRBV20-1	.	TRBJ1-4	11	TGCAGTGCCAATCCAGGGGAAAAACTGTTTTTT	CSANPGEKLFF
many	TRBV21-1	.	TRBJ2-7	16	TGTGCCAGCAGCCTTGGTGGGACTAGCTCTTCCCACGAGCAGTACTTC	CASSLGGTSSSHEQYF
.	TRBV28	.	TRBJ1-1	14	TGTGCCAGCAGTCGGGGGGGCGGGAACACTGAAGCTTTCTTT	CASSRGGGNTEAFF
few	TRBV28	TRBD1	TRBJ2-5	16	TGTGCCAGCAGTTTAGCCGGGACAGGGGGTAGCCGGACCCAGTACTTC	CASSLAGTGGSRTQYF
many	TRBV12-3/TRBV12-4	.	TRBJ1-6	15	TGTGCCAGCAGTTTAAGGGCGGGCCATAATTCACCCCTCCACTTT	CASSLRAGHNSPLHF
few	TRBV6-5	TRBD1	TRBJ2-2	15	TGTGCCAGCAGTGTGGTCAGGGGGCACACCGGGGAGCTGTTTTTT	CASSVVRGHTGELFF
.	TRBV5-1	.	TRBJ1-3	17	TGCGCCAGCAGCTTGTCGGGACTCCCGAGCTCTGGAAACACCATATATTTT	CASSLSGLPSSGNTIYF
many	TRBV7-9	.	TRBJ1-5	16	TGTGCCAGCAGCTTAGCGTCGGGAGGGGGGAATCAGCCCCAGCATTTT	CASSLASGGGNQPQHF
few	TRBV11-2	TRBD1	TRBJ1-2	14	TGTGCCAGCAGCCGGTCCCGGGACAGGGGTGGCTACACCTTC	CASSRSRDRGGYTF
.	TRBV7-8	.	TRBJ1-4	15	TGTGCCAGCAGCTTAGTAAGGACAGCTAATGAAAAACTGTTTTTT	CASSLVRTANEKLFF
.	TRBV10-3	TRBD1	TRBJ1-5	18	TGTGCCATCAGTGAGAGAGGGATGATAGGACAGGCCAATCAGCCCCAGCATTTT	CAISERGMIGQANQPQHF
few	TRBV5-5	.	TRBJ1-1	14	TGTGCCAGCAGCTTCGCAGGGATAGGCACTGAAGCTTTCTTT	CASSFAGIGTEAFF
.	TRBV11-2	.	TRBJ1-5	13	TGTGCCAGCAGCCTGGAGGCCCGGCGGCCCCAGCATTTT	CASSLEARRPQHF
.	TRBV5-6	TRBD1	TRBJ1-2	16	TGTGCCAGCAGCTTGAGAGACAGGGGGCTTCTCTATGGCTACACCTTC	CASSLRDRGLLYGYTF
many	TRBV14	.	TRBJ2-7	12	TGTGCCAGCAGCCAGAGTGGCTACGAGCAGTACTTC	CASSQSGYEQYF
many	TRBV2	.	TRBJ1-1	13	TGTGCCAGCAGTGAACTCGTAGGGGGTGAAGCTTTCTTT	CASSELVGGEAFF
many	TRBV20-1	.	TRBJ2-3	13	TGCAGTGCCGTACATGGGGGATCGGATACGCAGTATTTT	CSAVHGGSDTQYF
few	TRBV7-2	TRBD1	TRBJ1-2	15	TGTGCCAGCAGGACAGGGGGATTTCGTAACTATGGCTACACCTTC	CASRTGGFRNYGYTF
many	TRBV7-9	TRBD2	TRBJ2-5	15	TGTGCCAGCAGCTTAGCAACTAGCGGAAAAGAGACCCAGTACTTC	CASSLATSGKETQYF
few	TRBV5-1	TRBD2	TRBJ2-3	21	TGCGCCAGCAGCTTGAAATTGGGGGGACTAGCGGGCCCGAGGGGCACAGATACGCAGTATTTT	CASSLKLGGLAGPRGTDTQYF
.	TRBV9	.	TRBJ1-3	16	TGTGCCAGCAGCGTAGGAGCAGGGGAAGGTGGAAACACCATATATTTT	CASSVGAGEGGNTIYF
many	TRBV5-5	.	TRBJ1-4	11	TGTGCCAGCAGCTTGGAGGAAAAACTGTTTTTT	CASSLEEKLFF
few	TRBV6-5	.	TRBJ2-1	16	TGTGCCAGCAGTTACCCTCGTGGGGGGAACGGCAATGAGCAGTTCTTC	CASSYPRGGNGNEQFF
many	TRBV2	.	TRBJ1-2	14	TGTGCCAGCAGTGAAGTCGAGGGGAACTATGGCTACACCTTC	CASSEVEGNYGYTF
few	TRBV4-3	.	TRBJ1-6	18	TGCGCCAGCAGCCCGACCGACGTCTCAAGCTCCTATAATTCACCCCTCCACTTT	CASSPTDVSSSYNSPLHF
few	TRBV20-1	.	TRBJ2-3	15	TGCAGTGCTAGTTCCCCAGCCGGTGGCACAGATACGCAGTATTTT	CSASSPAGGTDTQYF
many	TRBV10-3	.	TRBJ1-3	12	TGTGCCATCAGTGAGGAGGGGACCACCATATATTTT	CAISEEGTTIYF
.	TRBV5-6	.	TRBJ1-2	15	TGTGCCAGCAGCTTTTTTCCAGGACAAAACTATGGCTACACCTTC	CASSFFPGQNYGYTF
.	TRBV6-6	.	TRBJ2-2	15	TGTGCCAGCAGTTCACAAGGTCTGGACACCGGGGAGCTGTTTTTT	CASSSQGLDTGELFF
few	TRBV4-3	TRBD1	TRBJ1-3	15	TGCGCCAGCAGCCCCCGACAGGGCTTTGGAAACACCATATATTTT	CASSPRQGFGNTIYF
.	TRBV20-1	TRBD1	TRBJ2-7	15	TGCAGTGCCAGGCGGACAGGGTACGGGGCCTACGAGCAGTACTTC	CSARRTGYGAYEQYF
few	TRBV28	.	TRBJ1-1	12	TGTGCCAGCAGTAGTCATGGCACTGAAGCTTTCTTT	CASSSHGTEAFF
many	TRBV28	.	TRBJ1-5	15	TGTGCCAGCAGTTTAAGTGGAAATGAGAATCAGCCCCAGCATTTT	CASSLSGNENQPQHF
few	TRBV20-1	.	TRBJ1-1	16	TGCAGTGCTAGAGACCTCTCGAGCAGGAAGAACACTGAAGCTTTCTTT	CSARDLSSRKNTEAFF
few	TRBV6-1	.	TRBJ1-4	13	TGTGCCAGCAGCCGAGGGGGAAATGAAAAACTGTTTTTT	CASSRGGNEKLFF